The sample holds a few counts of the clone carrying this T cell receptor (beta chain). Antigen: not known. The CDR3 totals 12 residues. V shed 9 bases and J 4 bases; nucleotides not matched to a gene: 5. CDR1 and CDR2 from the germline V gene are SNHLY and FYNNEI. TCRdb reprocessed the 5' RACE reads with MiXCR, giving one entry per CDR3 protein. Here the sample spans some 140,000 distinct CDR3 sequences, roughly 8.3% being singletons. The entry originates in a study of CD8 T cells in ankylosing spondylitis. The study, taken as a whole, reports: Reports say disease-linked clones showed up significantly more in matched ankylosing spondylitis synovial fluid. The authors found the disease-linked clones to be CD8+ and relatively rare in peripheral blood.

The sequence came from a male donor with ankylosing spondylitis. The rearrangement joins TRBV2 to TRBJ2-7, with 8 bases that match TRBD1. The sequenced sample consisted of synovial fluid, either unsorted or a sorted T cell fraction (not recorded which). CDR3 nucleotide sequence: TGTGCCAGTACTGACAGGGGTTACGAGCAGTACTTC. As protein: CASTDRGYEQYF.